This TCR beta chain was identified during a study of post-analysis software for immune sequencing data. In the study overall: The disease courses covered relapsing-remitting, secondary progressive and progressive-relapsing multiple sclerosis.

Regarding the study as a whole: Relative to controls, patients had a few TRBV segments at higher frequency, with TRBV5-6, TRBV5-1 and TRBV20-1 among these. F-measure co-clustering was strong for batch-matched samples.

Comments on this clonotype: Its antigen is not identified.

Carried by the TCR beta cDNA libraries were unique molecular identifiers. Each CDR3 protein is one row after TCRdb ran MiXCR on the PCR reads. The table lists roughly 800,000 distinct CDR3 sequences, 25% to 30% of them singletons. Per the germline V gene, CDR1 is SGHRS and CDR2 is YFSETQ. Deletions cut 0 bases from V and 5 bases from J, with 11 bases between. The CDR3 consists of 14 residues. The chain joins TRBV5-1 to TRBJ1-1, with D perhaps matching TRBD1 (5 bases). This clonotype was sampled from a girl under 18 with multiple sclerosis. Specimen: blood. This CDR3 is CASSLGARETEAFF. In DNA form, the CDR3 reads TGCGCCAGCAGCTTGGGTGCCAGGGAGACTGAAGCTTTCTTT.